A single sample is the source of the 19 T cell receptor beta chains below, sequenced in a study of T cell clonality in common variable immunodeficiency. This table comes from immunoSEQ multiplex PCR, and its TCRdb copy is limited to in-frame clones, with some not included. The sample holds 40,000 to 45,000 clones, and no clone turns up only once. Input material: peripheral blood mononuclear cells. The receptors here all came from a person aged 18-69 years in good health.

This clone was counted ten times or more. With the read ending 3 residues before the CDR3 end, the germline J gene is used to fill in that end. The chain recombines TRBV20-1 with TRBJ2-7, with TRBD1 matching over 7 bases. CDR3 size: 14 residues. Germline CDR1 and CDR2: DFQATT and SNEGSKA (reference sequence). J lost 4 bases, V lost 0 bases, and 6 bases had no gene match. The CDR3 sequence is CSARDGTVGYEQYF. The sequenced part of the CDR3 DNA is TGCAGTGCTAGAGACGGGACAGTGGGATACGAG.

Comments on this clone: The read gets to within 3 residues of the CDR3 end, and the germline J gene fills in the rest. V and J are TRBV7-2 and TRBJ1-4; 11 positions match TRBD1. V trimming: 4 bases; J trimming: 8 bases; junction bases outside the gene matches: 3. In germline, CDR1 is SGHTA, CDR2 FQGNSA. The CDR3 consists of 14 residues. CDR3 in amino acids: CASSSRDRGEKLFF. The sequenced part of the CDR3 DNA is TGTGCCAGCAGCTCCCGGGACAGGGGGGAAAAA.

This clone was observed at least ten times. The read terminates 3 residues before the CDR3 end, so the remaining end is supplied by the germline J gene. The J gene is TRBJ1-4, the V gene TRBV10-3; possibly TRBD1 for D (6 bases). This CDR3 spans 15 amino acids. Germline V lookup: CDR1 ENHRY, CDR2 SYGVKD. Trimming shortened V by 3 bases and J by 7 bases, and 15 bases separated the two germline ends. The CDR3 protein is CAISDGGGIGEKLFF. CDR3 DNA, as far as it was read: TGTGCCATCAGTGATGGAGGGGGTATCGGTGAAAAA.

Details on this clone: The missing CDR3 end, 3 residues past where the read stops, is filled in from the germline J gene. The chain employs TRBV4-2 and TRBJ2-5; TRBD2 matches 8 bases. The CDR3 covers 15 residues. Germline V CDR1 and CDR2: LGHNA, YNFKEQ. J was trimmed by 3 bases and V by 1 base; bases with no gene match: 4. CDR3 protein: CASSQGSAGEETQYF. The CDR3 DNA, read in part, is TGTGCCAGCAGCCAAGGTTCAGCGGGGGAAGAGACC.

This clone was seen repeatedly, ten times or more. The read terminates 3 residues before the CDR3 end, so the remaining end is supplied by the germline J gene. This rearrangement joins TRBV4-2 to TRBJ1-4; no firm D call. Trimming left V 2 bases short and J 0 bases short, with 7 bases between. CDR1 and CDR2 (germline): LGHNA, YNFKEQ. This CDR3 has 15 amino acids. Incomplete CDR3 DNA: TGTGCCAGCAGCCAAAATCCTTCAACTAATGAAAAA. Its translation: CASSQNPSTNEK. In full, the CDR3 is CASSQNPSTNEKLFF.

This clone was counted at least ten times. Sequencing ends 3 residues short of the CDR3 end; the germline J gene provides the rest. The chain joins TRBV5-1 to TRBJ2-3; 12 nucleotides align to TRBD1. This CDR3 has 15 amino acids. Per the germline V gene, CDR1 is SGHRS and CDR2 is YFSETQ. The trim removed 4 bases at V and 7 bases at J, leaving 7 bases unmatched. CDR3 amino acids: CASSPGTGGAYTQYF. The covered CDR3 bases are TGCGCCAGCAGCCCGGGGACAGGGGGCGCTTATACG. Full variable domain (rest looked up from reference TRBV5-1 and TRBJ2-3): KAGVTQTPRYLIKTRGQQVTLSCSPISGHRSVSWYQQTPGQGLQFLFEYFSETQRNKGNFPGRFSGRQFSNSRSEMNVSTLELGDSALYLCASSPGTGGAYTQYFGPGTRLTVL.

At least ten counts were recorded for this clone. The CDR3 DNA, read in part, is TGTGCCAGCAGCTTGAAGGCAGGGGGGGAGACC. It is translated as CASSLKAGGET. The whole CDR3 sequence is CASSLKAGGETQYF. V and J are TRBV5-4 and TRBJ2-5, with a tentative D call TRBD1 (7 bases). From the germline J gene comes the end of the CDR3, since the read stops 3 residues before it. CDR1 is SGHNT and CDR2 is YYREEE in the germline V gene (reference sequence). Trimming pared 1 base from V and 5 bases from J, leaving 12 bases between. This CDR3 contains 14 residues.

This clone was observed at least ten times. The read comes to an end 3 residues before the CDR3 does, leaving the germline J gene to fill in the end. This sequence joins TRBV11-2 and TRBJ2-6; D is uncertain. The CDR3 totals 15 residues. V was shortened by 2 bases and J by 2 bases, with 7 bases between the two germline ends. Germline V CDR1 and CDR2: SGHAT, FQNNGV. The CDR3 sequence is CASSLFQAGANVLTF. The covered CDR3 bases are TGTGCCAGCAGCTTATTTCAGGCTGGGGCCAACGTC.

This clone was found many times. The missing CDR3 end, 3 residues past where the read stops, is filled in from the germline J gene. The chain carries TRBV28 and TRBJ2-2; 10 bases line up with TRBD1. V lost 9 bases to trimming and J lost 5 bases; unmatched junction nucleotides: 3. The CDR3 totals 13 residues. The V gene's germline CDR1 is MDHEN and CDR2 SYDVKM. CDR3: CASRQGATGELFF. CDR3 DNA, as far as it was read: TGTGCCAGTAGACAGGGGGCTACCGGGGAG.

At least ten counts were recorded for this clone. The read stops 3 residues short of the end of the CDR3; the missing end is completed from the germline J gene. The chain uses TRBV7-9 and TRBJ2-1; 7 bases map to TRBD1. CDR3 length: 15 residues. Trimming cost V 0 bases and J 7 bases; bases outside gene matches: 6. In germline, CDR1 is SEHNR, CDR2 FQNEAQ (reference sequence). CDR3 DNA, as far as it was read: TGTGCCAGCAGCTTAGCGAGACAGGGTGGAAATGAG. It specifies CASSLARQGGNE. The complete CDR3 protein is CASSLARQGGNEQFF.

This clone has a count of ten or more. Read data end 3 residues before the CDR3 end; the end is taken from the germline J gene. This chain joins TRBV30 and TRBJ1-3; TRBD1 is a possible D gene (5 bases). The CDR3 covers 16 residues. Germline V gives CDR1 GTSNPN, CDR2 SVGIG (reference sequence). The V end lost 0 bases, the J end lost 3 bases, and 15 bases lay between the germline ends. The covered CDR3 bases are TGTGCCTGGAGTGTAAAGGTCAGGGTCGTTGGAAACACC. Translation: CAWSVKVRVVGNT. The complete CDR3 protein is CAWSVKVRVVGNTIYF.

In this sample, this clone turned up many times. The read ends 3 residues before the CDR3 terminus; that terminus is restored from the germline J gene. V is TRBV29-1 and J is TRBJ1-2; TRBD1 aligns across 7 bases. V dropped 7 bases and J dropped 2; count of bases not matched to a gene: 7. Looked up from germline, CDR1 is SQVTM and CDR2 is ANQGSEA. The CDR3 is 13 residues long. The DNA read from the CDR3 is TGCAGCGCCAAGACAGGGTTGAACTATGGC. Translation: CSAKTGLNYG. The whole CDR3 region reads CSAKTGLNYGYTF.

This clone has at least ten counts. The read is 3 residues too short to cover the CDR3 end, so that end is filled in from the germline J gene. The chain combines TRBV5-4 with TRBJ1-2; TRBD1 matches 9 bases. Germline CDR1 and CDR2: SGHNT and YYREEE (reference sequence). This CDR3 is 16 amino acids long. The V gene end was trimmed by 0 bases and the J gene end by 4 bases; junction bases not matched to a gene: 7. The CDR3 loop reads CASSLAGTGGSYGYTF. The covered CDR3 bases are TGTGCCAGCAGCTTGGCCGGAACAGGGGGCAGCTATGGC.

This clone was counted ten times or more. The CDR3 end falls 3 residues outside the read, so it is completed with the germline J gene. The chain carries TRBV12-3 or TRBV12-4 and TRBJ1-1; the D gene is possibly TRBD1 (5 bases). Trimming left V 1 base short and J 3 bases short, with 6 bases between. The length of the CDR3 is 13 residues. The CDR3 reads CASSLVGDTEAFF. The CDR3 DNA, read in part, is TGTGCCAGCAGTTTAGTAGGGGACACTGAA.

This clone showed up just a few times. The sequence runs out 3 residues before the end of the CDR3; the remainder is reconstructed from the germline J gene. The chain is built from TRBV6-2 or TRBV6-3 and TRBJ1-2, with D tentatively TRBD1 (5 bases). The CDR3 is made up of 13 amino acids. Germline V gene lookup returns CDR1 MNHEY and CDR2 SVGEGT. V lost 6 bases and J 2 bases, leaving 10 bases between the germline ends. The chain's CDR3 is CASSGHTNYGYTF. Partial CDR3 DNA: TGTGCCAGCAGCGGACATACAAACTATGGC.

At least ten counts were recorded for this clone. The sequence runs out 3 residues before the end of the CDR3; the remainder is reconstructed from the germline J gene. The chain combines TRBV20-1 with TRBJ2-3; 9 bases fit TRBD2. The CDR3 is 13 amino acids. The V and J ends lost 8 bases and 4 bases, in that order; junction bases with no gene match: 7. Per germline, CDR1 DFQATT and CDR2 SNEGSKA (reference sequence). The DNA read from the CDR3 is TGCAGTTCCCAGCGGGAGGTTGCAGATACG. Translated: CSSQREVADT. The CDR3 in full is CSSQREVADTQYF.

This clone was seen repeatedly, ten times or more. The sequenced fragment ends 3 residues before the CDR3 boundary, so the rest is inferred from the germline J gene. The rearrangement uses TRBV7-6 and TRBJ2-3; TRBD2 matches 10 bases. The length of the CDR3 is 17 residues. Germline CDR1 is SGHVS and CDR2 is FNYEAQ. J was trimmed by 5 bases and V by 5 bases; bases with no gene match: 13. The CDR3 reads CASSARSSGGDRDTQYF. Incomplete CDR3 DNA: TGTGCCAGCAGCGCCCGGTCTAGCGGGGGAGACCGAGATACG.

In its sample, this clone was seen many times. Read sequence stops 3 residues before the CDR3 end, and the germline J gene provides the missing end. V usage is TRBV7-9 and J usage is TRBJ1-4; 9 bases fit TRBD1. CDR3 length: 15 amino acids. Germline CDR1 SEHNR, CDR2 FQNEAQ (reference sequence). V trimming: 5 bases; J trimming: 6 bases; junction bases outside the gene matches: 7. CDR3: CASSKHRDRDEKLFF. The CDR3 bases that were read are TGTGCCAGCAGCAAGCACCGGGACAGGGATGAAAAA.

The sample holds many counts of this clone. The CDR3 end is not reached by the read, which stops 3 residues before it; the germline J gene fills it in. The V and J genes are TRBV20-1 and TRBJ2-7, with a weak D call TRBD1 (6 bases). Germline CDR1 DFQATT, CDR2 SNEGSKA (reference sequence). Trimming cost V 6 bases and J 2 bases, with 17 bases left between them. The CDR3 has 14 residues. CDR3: CSAVDPRGPYEQYF. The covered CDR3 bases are TGCAGTGCCGTGGACCCCAGGGGACCCTACGAG.